This TCR beta chain originates from a study of blood T cell repertoires in COVID-19 (dated by TCRdb to 2018 to 2020). Notes on the research overall: Collaborator samples came from the United States, Italy and Spain and covered acute and convalescent phases of COVID-19. The samples were drawn from the first 160 participants of the ongoing ImmuneRACE study and from 1,254 subjects provided by 6 global collaborators. Sample metadata almost always included a de-identified subject ID, COVID-19 status, age in years and sex. Subjects who had been exposed to COVID-19, were actively infected with it, or had recovered from it provided the deeply sampled blood TCRbeta repertoires that made up the dataset. Where available, HLA class I and class II types were taken from metadata supplied by the sample provider and were not determined by assay-based typing. The prospective study material was composed of cDNA or gDNA derived from T cells, B-cell-depleted T cells, or PBMCs. A freely available public database, intended as a resource for researchers studying the immune response to SARS-CoV-2, is where the repertoires were released. The paper's findings and limits, for the study overall: The quantity of clinical and demographic metadata differed by source and by participant and was supplied without curation.

CDR1 and CDR2, looked up from the germline V gene (reference sequence), are LNHDA and SQIVND. For this chain, trimming is 6 bases at the V end and 4 bases at the J end, and the number of junction bases without a gene match is 12. Inclusive of the bounding cysteine and phenylalanine, the CDR3 is 18 residues long. Only the CDR3 DNA stays, 54 bases, in frame from base 1. The immunoSEQ Assay, a bias-controlled multiplex PCR, was used to amplify TCRbeta CDR3 regions from genomic DNA. For the original study's pipeline: The number of nucleated cells in each sample was estimated by amplification of reference gene primers within the assay. To quantify the absolute abundance of each unique TCRbeta CDR3 rearrangement, sequence reads were collapsed and filtered. For each sample, productive Simpson clonality was calculated as the square root of Simpson's diversity index over productive rearrangements. Sourced from immuneACCESS, this table was stored by TCRdb with only in-frame sequences that have V and J called. A share of the clones is absent; for the studies checked, an unresolved V gene accounts for under half, and the remainder has no known explanation. The V and J calls and clone size were taken over from that table, and D and trimming were inferred from the DNA. The sample table lists about 170,000 clones, 80% to 90% of them with a count of one. Together, the top ten hold roughly 2% of the sample.

The sample holds a few counts of this clone. Its cognate antigen has yet to be identified. No base-level quality is on record; no much larger clone is a single base apart. Collaborating institutions collected whole blood in K2EDTA tubes following their own protocols. For TCRbeta analysis, collaborators shipped samples as frozen whole blood, isolated PBMCs, or DNA extracted from either of those sample types. Sequenced input: peripheral blood. This TCR was sampled from a woman of 80 years or more with acute or convalescent COVID-19. This sequence uses TRBV19 and TRBJ2-3; 14 junctional bases match TRBD2. The CDR3 region reads CASRPRLAGGPRPDTQYF. The DNA sequence reads TGTGCCAGTAGACCTAGACTAGCGGGAGGGCCACGACCAGATACGCAGTATTTT.